This TCR beta chain is from a study of post-analysis software for immune sequencing data. In this sample, this clonotype turned up a few times. What it recognizes is unknown. Whole-study findings and limits: Compared with controls, patients had more of about 5 TRBV segments, including TRBV5-6, TRBV5-1 and TRBV20-1.

TCR beta libraries were prepared from cDNA with unique molecular identifiers. TCRdb independently ran MiXCR on the PCR reads; one entry per CDR3 protein. Seen here are fewer than 900,000 distinct CDR3 sequences, around 45% observed once, and the top ten hold roughly 4.5%. The junction had 0 bases not matched to a gene; V was cut back by 2 bases and J by 6 bases. The germline CDR1 and CDR2 sequences are KGHDR and SFDVKD. The CDR3 is made up of 13 amino acids. This receptor was taken from a girl between 10 and 17 years old with multiple sclerosis. This chain connects TRBV24-1 to TRBJ1-1; 9 bases are shared with TRBD1. The sequencing sample was made of blood. CDR3 nucleotides: TGTGCCACCAGTGATTGGACAGGGGCTGAAGCTTTCTTT. It codes for CATSDWTGAEAFF.